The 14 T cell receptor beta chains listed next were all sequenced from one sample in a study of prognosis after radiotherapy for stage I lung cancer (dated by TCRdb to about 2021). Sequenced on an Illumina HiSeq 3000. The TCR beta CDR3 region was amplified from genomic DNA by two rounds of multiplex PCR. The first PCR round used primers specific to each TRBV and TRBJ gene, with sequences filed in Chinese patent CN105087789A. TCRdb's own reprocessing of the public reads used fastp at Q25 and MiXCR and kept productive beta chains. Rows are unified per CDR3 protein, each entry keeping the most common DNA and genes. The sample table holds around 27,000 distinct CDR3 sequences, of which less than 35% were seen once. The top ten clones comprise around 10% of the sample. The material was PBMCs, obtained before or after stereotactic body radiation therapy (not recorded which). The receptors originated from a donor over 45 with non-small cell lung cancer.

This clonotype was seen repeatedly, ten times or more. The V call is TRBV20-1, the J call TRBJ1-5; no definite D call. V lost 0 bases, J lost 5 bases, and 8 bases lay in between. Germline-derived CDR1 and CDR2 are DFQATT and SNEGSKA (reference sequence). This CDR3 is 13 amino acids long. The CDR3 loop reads CSARDMGDQPQHF. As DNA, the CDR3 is TGCAGTGCTAGAGATATGGGTGATCAGCCCCAGCATTTT.

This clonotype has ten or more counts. The CDR3 sequence: CASSFTGTSYEQYF. The CDR3 DNA reads TGTGCCAGCAGTTTCACAGGGACCTCCTACGAGCAGTACTTC. The chain has TRBV28 and TRBJ2-7, with a weak D call TRBD1 (6 bases). Trimming cost V 3 bases and J 0 bases, with 9 bases left between them. Germline assignment: CDR1 MDHEN and CDR2 SYDVKM. CDR3 length equals 14 residues.

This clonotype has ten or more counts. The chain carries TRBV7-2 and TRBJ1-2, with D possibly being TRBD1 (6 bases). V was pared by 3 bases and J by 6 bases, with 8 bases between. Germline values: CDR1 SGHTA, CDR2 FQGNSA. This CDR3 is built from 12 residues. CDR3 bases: TGTGCCAGCAGCTTGACAGGAGATGGCTACACCTTC. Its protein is CASSLTGDGYTF.

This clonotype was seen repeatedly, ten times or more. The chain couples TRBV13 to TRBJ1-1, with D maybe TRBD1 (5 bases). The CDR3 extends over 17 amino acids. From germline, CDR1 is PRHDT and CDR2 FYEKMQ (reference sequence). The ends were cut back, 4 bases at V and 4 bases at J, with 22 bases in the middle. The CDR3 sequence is CASSSYHSQGSGTEAFF. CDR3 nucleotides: TGTGCCAGCAGCTCCTATCATTCCCAGGGTTCGGGCACTGAAGCTTTCTTT.

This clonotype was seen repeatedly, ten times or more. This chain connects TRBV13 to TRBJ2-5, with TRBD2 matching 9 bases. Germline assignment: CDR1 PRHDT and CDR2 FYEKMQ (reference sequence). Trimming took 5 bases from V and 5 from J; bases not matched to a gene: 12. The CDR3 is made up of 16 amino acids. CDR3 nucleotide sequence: TGTGCCAGCAGCCCGCGGGGGGGGTACAGCTTGGAGACCCAGTACTTC. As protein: CASSPRGGYSLETQYF.

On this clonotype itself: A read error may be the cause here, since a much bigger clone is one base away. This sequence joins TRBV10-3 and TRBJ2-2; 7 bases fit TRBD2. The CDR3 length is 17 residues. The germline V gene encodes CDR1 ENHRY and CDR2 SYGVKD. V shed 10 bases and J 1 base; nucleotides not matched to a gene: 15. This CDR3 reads CATPFVWAGVNTGELFF. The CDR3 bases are TGTGCCACACCCTTTGTGTGGGCGGGAGTGAACACCGGGGAGCTGTTTTTT.

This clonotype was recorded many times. The DNA of the CDR3 is TGTGCCAGCAGCCCCGTGACAGGCTATACGCAGTATTTT. As protein: CASSPVTGYTQYF. This chain uses TRBV7-2 with TRBJ2-3, with D perhaps matching TRBD1 (6 bases). From germline, CDR1 is SGHTA and CDR2 FQGNSA. The CDR3 has 13 amino acids. Deletions cut 5 bases from V and 7 bases from J, with 13 bases between.

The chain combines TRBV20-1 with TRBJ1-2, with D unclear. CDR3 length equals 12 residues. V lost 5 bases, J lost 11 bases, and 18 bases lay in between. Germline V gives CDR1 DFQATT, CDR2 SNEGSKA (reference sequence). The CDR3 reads CSAPLSNVVYTF. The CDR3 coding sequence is TGCAGTGCTCCATTATCCAACGTGGTTTACACCTTC.

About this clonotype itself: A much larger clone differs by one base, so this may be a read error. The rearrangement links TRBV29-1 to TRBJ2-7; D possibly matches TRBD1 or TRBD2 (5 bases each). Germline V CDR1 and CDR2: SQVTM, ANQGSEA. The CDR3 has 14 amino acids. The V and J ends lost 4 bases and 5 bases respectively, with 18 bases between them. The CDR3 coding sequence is TGCAGCGTTGTTCTCTCAGGGAGTTCACACGAGCAGTACTTC. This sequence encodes CSVVLSGSSHEQYF.

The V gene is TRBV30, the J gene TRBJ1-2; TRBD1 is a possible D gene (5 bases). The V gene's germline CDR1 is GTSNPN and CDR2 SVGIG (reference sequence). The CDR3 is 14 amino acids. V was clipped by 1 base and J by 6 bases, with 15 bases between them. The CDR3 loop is CAWSGDCSSDGYTF. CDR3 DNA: TGTGCCTGGAGTGGGGACTGTAGCTCTGATGGCTACACCTTC.

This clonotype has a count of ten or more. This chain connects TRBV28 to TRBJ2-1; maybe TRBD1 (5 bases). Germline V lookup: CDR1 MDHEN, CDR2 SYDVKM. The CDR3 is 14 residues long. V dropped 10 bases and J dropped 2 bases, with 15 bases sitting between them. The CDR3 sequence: CATCGAAAYNEQFF. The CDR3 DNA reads TGTGCCACCTGTGGGGCAGCCGCCTACAATGAGCAGTTCTTC.

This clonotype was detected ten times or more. The CDR3 nucleotides read TGCAGTGCTAGGCAAGCGGGAGGAGGATCACCCCTCCACTTT. Its protein is CSARQAGGGSPLHF. This sequence joins TRBV20-1 and TRBJ1-6; no reliable D call. V was trimmed by 3 bases and J by 10 bases, leaving 16 bases between them. Germline values: CDR1 DFQATT, CDR2 SNEGSKA (reference sequence). CDR3 length: 14 residues.

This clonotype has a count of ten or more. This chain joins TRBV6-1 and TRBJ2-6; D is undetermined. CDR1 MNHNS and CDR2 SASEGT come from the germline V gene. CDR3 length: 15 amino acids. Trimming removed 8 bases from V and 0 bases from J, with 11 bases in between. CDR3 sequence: CASGREPSGANVLTF. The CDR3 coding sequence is TGTGCCAGCGGGCGAGAACCCTCTGGGGCCAACGTCCTGACTTTC.

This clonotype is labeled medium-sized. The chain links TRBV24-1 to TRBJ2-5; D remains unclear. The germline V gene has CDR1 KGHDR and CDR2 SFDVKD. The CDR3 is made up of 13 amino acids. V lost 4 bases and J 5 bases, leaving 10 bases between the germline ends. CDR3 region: CATSEGNVETQYF. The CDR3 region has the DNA TGTGCCACCAGTGAAGGGAACGTGGAGACCCAGTACTTC.